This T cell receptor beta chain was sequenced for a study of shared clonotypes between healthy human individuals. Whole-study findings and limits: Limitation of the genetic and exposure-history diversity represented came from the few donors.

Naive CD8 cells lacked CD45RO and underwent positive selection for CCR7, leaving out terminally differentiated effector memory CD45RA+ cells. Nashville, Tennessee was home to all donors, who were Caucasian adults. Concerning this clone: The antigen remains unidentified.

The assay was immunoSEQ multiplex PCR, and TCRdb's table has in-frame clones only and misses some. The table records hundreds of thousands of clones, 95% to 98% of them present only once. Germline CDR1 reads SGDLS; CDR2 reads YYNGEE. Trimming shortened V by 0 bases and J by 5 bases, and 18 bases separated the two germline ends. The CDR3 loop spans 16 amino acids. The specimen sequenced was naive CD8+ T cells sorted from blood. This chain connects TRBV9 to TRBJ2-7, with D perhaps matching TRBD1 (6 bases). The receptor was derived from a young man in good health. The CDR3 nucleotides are TGTGCCAGCAGCGTAGGAGGTTACAGGGCGAACGACGAGCAGTACTTC. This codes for CASSVGGYRANDEQYF.